Sequencing of this T cell receptor (beta chain) was carried out in a study of human T cells and chemical hapten exposure. In the study overall: The scalp of each patient received a weekly diphenylcyclopropenone dose for the full roughly 24-week study. The patient population, which was mostly female, had alopecia areata, totalis or universalis. Study outcomes and limitations: The study found that DPC sensitization did not change TCRs above 1 in 1000 frequency.

Time point specified: patch test 1, 2 weeks after DPC sensitization. Sample treatment: therapeutic diphenylcyclopropenone sensitization with weekly scalp DPC. Whole blood that had not been fractionated was the source of extracted total RNA. Only a few counts were recorded for this clonotype. Its antigen is unidentified. A single record per CDR3 protein comes from TCRdb applying MiXCR to the RACE reads. This table has roughly 38,000 distinct CDR3 sequences, 3% to 4.5% appearing once. There are 16 residues in the CDR3. With 3 bases removed from V and 2 bases from J, the gap between germline ends came to 15 bases. Germline values: CDR1 SGHKS, CDR2 YYEKEE (reference sequence).

V and J are TRBV5-5 and TRBJ1-5; tentative D call: TRBD1 (5 bases). This clonotype originated in a man between 50 and 59 years old with alopecia areata. Some clones in this sample may be carry-over from other donors' samples. This specimen consisted of whole blood, obtained in connection with sensitization to the hapten diphenylcyclopropenone (DPC). For the CDR3, the DNA is TGTGCCAGCAGCTCCGGGACTTATGGGGGCAATCAGCCCCAGCATTTT. It codes for CASSSGTYGGNQPQHF.